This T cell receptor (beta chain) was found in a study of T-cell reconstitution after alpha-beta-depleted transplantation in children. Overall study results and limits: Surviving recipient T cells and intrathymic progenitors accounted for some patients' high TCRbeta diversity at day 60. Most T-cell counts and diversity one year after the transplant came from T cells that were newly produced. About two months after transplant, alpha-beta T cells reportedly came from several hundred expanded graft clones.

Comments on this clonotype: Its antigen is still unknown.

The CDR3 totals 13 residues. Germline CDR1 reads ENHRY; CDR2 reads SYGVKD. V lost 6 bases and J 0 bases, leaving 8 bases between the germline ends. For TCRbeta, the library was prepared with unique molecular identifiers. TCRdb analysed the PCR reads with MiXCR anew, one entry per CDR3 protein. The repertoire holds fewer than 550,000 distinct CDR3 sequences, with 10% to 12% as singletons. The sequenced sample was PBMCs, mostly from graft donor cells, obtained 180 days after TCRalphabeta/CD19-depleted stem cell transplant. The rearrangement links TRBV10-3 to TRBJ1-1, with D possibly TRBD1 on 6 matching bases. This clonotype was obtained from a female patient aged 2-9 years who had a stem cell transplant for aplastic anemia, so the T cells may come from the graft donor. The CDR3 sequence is CAIRGAMNTEAFF. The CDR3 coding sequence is TGTGCCATCAGGGGGGCTATGAACACTGAAGCTTTCTTT.